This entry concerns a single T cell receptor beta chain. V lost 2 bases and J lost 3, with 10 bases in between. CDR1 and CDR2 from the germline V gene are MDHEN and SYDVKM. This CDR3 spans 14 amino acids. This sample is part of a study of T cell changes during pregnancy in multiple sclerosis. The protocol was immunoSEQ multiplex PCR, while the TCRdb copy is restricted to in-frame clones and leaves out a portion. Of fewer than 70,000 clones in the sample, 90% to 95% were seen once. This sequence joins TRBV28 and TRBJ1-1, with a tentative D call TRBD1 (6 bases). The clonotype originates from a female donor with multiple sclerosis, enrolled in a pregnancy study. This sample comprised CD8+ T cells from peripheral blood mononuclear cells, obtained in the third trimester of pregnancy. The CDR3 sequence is CASSLVRGYTEAFF. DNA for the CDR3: TGTGCCAGCAGTTTAGTCAGGGGTTACACTGAAGCTTTCTTT.